These 26 T cell receptor beta chains were all obtained from the same sample, sequenced in a study of T cell responses to AZD1222 COVID-19 vaccine. TCRdb's copy holds only in-frame clones and misses some; the assay was immunoSEQ multiplex PCR. The data show roughly 140,000 clones, about 92% seen once. Sequenced here: peripheral blood, sampled after recovery from COVID-19. The receptors shown here come from an adult who had recovered from COVID-19.

The chain combines TRBV27 with TRBJ2-5; TRBD1 or TRBD2 may be the D gene (7 bases each). The CDR3 sequence is 15 residues long. CDR1 is MNHEY and CDR2 is SMNVEV in the germline V gene (reference sequence). Trimming took off 2 bases at V and 4 bases at J, with 14 bases between the two ends. CDR3 nucleotides: TGTGCCAGCAGTTTACAACAGGGGAGGGGAGAGACCCAGTACTTC. Translating gives CASSLQQGRGETQYF.

CDR3 region: CSAGRGGSQETQYF. The CDR3 DNA follows: TGCAGCGCTGGGAGGGGGGGGTCGCAAGAGACCCAGTACTTC. V usage is TRBV29-1 and J usage is TRBJ2-5; possible D gene TRBD2, 7 bases. V was trimmed by 7 bases and J by 2 bases, leaving 17 bases between them. Per the germline V gene, CDR1 is SQVTM and CDR2 is ANQGSEA. The CDR3 covers 14 residues.

J is TRBJ1-3 and V is TRBV5-4; 8 bases align to TRBD1. Unmatched junction bases numbered 5, after V lost 4 bases and J lost 2 bases. The CDR3 is 15 amino acids. CDR1 SGHNT and CDR2 YYREEE come from the germline V gene (reference sequence). CDR3 in DNA: TGTGCCAGCAGCCCGACAGGGGCTGCTGGAAACACCATATATTTT. This gives the protein CASSPTGAAGNTIYF.

This sequence joins TRBV19 and TRBJ2-5; TRBD2 might be the D (6 bases). V was clipped by 5 bases and J by 5 bases, with 15 bases between them. Germline lookup yields CDR1 LNHDA and CDR2 SQIVND (reference sequence). There are 14 residues in the CDR3. The CDR3 spells CASSPWGVLETQYF. The CDR3 region has the DNA TGTGCCAGTAGTCCGTGGGGGGTATTGGAGACCCAGTACTTC.

The CDR3 region is CASSQDTSEVNEQFF. As DNA, the CDR3 is TGCGCCAGCAGCCAAGATACTAGCGAGGTTAATGAGCAGTTCTTC. The gene calls are TRBV4-1 and TRBJ2-1; 7 bases line up with TRBD2. The ends lost 0 bases at V and 7 bases at J; junction bases unmatched: 6. CDR3 length equals 15 residues. CDR1 MGHRA and CDR2 YSYEKL come from the germline V gene.

The chain links TRBV29-1 to TRBJ2-1; either TRBD1 or TRBD2 may supply D (5 bases each). V was shortened by 6 bases and J by 3 bases, with 12 bases between the two germline ends. In germline, CDR1 is SQVTM, CDR2 ANQGSEA. The CDR3 has 13 amino acids. The CDR3 sequence is CSVSGRNYNEQFF. Here the CDR3 DNA reads TGCAGCGTGTCGGGACGGAACTACAATGAGCAGTTCTTC.

J is TRBJ1-1 and V is TRBV28; TRBD1 agrees at 7 bases. After removal of 6 bases from V and 4 bases from J, the junction contained 5 bases not matched to a gene. CDR1 and CDR2 (germline): MDHEN, SYDVKM. The CDR3 runs 13 residues. The CDR3 region has the DNA TGTGCCAGCAGACCACAGGGGAGCACTGAAGCTTTCTTT. Translation: CASRPQGSTEAFF.

The chain recombines TRBV28 with TRBJ2-7, with D maybe TRBD2 (5 bases). V lost 8 bases and J 0 bases, leaving 17 bases between the germline ends. CDR1 MDHEN and CDR2 SYDVKM come from the germline V gene. This CDR3 is 15 amino acids long. This CDR3 is CASYTRSGFSYEQYF. For the CDR3, the DNA is TGTGCCAGCTACACTCGGTCGGGGTTCTCCTACGAGCAGTACTTC.

The V gene is TRBV27, the J gene TRBJ1-1; D is perhaps TRBD1 (5 bases). Per the germline V gene, CDR1 is MNHEY and CDR2 is SMNVEV (reference sequence). The CDR3 extends over 14 amino acids. V lost 5 bases, J lost 1 base, and 11 bases lay in between. DNA of the CDR3: TGTGCCAGCAGTCCGAATGACAGGAACACTGAAGCTTTCTTT. As protein: CASSPNDRNTEAFF.

The chain links TRBV15 to TRBJ1-1; D uncertain. Germline lookup yields CDR1 LNHNV and CDR2 YYDKDF (reference sequence). This CDR3 contains 14 residues. The germline V and J ends were trimmed by 0 bases and 1 base, with 6 bases remaining between them. Here the CDR3 reads CATSREAENTEAFF. For the CDR3, the DNA is TGTGCCACCAGCAGAGAGGCCGAGAACACTGAAGCTTTCTTT.

This sequence joins TRBV5-5 and TRBJ1-3, with D unclear. Trimming left V 3 bases short and J 7 bases short, with 20 bases between. Germline assignment: CDR1 SGHKS and CDR2 YYEKEE (reference sequence). This CDR3 region has 16 residues. In nucleotides, the CDR3 is TGTGCCAGCAGCTCGTTTCCGGATGATAAGACCAACACCATATATTTT. This encodes CASSSFPDDKTNTIYF. The variable domain in full, completed from reference TRBV5-5 and TRBJ1-3, reads DAGVTQSPTHLIKTRGQQVTLRCSPISGHKSVSWYQQVLGQGPQFIFQYYEKEERGRGNFPDRFSARQFPNYSSELNVNALLLGDSALYLCASSSFPDDKTNTIYFGEGSWLTVV.

This sequence joins TRBV19 and TRBJ1-6, with TRBD1 identical over 7 bases. This CDR3 region has 15 residues. V dropped 3 bases and J dropped 7; count of bases not matched to a gene: 6. Germline V gene lookup returns CDR1 LNHDA and CDR2 SQIVND (reference sequence). In DNA, the CDR3 is TGTGCCAGTAGTATGTCTCAGGGGGACAATTCACCCCTCCACTTT. It translates to CASSMSQGDNSPLHF.

This sequence joins TRBV9 and TRBJ2-2, with D perhaps TRBD1 (6 bases). Germline V gene lookup returns CDR1 SGDLS and CDR2 YYNGEE. V gave up 0 bases and J gave up 6 bases, with 27 bases separating them. The CDR3 is 20 residues long. The CDR3 loop is CASSVATPLRGGQRPGELFF. CDR3 DNA sequence: TGTGCCAGCAGCGTAGCTACCCCCTTGAGGGGCGGACAGAGGCCCGGGGAGCTGTTTTTT.

The chain carries TRBV28 and TRBJ1-5; D gene unclear. CDR3 size: 17 residues. Germline V gene data show CDR1 as MDHEN and CDR2 as SYDVKM. V was clipped by 3 bases and J by 2 bases, with 17 bases between them. In DNA, the CDR3 is TGTGCCAGCAGTTTGGCTGGAATATTTGACGGCAATCAGCCCCAGCATTTT. It encodes CASSLAGIFDGNQPQHF.

This clone was observed once. The rearrangement links TRBV5-1 to TRBJ2-7; unclear D gene. The germline CDR1 and CDR2 sequences are SGHRS and YFSETQ. The V gene lost 0 bases and the J gene lost 12 bases, with 25 bases spanning the gap. The CDR3 is made up of 16 amino acids. CDR3 residues: CASSLDSTGTSSRWYF. The CDR3, as DNA: TGCGCCAGCAGCTTGGACTCTACTGGTACCTCGAGCAGATGGTACTTC.

The chain links TRBV29-1 to TRBJ2-5, with D possibly matching TRBD2 (7 bases). V was clipped by 3 bases and J by 4 bases, with 18 bases between them. Germline-derived CDR1 and CDR2 are SQVTM and ANQGSEA. CDR3 size: 15 residues. The CDR3 sequence is CSVDRGGGSGETQYF. The CDR3 DNA sequence: TGCAGCGTTGATCGGGGAGGGGGATCGGGAGAGACCCAGTACTTC.

The V call is TRBV18, the J call TRBJ2-7, with D possibly TRBD2 on 5 matching bases. V dropped 3 bases and J dropped 4 bases, with 13 bases sitting between them. The length of the CDR3 is 14 residues. CDR1 KGHSH and CDR2 LQKENI come from the germline V gene. CDR3 in amino acids: CASSPGGGSYEQYF. In DNA, the CDR3 is TGTGCCAGCTCACCCGGAGGCGGCTCTTACGAGCAGTACTTC.

This chain links TRBV28 with TRBJ2-5; D remains unclear. The CDR3 has 11 residues. Germline V CDR1 and CDR2: MDHEN, SYDVKM. Trimming stripped 3 bases from V and 4 bases from J, with 3 bases between. The CDR3 DNA sequence: TGTGCCAGCAGTTTTGTAGAGACCCAGTACTTC. It translates to CASSFVETQYF. The full variable domain, its missing parts supplied by reference TRBV28 and TRBJ2-5, is DVKVTQSSRYLVKRTGEKVFLECVQDMDHENMFWYRQDPGLGLRLIYFSYDVKMKEKGDIPEGYSVSREKKERFSLILESASTNQTSMYLCASSFVETQYFGPGTRLLVL.

The chain joins TRBV28 to TRBJ2-1, with TRBD2 matching over 15 bases. The CDR3 has 17 amino acids. Germline assignment: CDR1 MDHEN and CDR2 SYDVKM. The V segment lost 5 bases and the J segment 7 bases; nucleotides outside the gene matches: 9. The CDR3 DNA follows: TGTGCCAGCAGTCGGACAGACGGGACTAGCGGGAGGAATGAGCAGTTCTTC. Amino acids: CASSRTDGTSGRNEQFF.

The chain employs TRBV7-8 and TRBJ2-5; TRBD2 matches 8 bases. Germline CDR1 and CDR2: SGHVS and FQNEAQ. The CDR3 length is 15 residues. V was pared by 1 base and J by 2 bases, with 3 bases of the junction left unmatched. The DNA of the CDR3 is TGTGCCAGCAGCTTAGTCTCGGGAGGGCAAGAGACCCAGTACTTC. Translating gives CASSLVSGGQETQYF. Combining the CDR3 with reference TRBV7-8 and TRBJ2-5 gives the whole variable domain GAGVSQSPRYKVAKRGQDVALRCDPISGHVSLFWYQQALGQGPEFLTYFQNEAQLDKSGLPSDRFFAERPEGSVSTLKIQRTQQEDSAVYLCASSLVSGGQETQYFGPGTRLLVL.

The chain is built from TRBV4-2 and TRBJ1-1; D is unresolved. Deletions cut 4 bases from V and 0 bases from J, with 18 bases between. CDR3 length: 17 residues. Germline CDR1 reads LGHNA; CDR2 reads YNFKEQ. CDR3 nucleotides: TGTGCCAGCAGCCTCCCGAAAAGGGCAGCTATGAACACTGAAGCTTTCTTT. Translation gives CASSLPKRAAMNTEAFF.

This clone was found once. V gene TRBV11-3 combines with J gene TRBJ2-1; D gene unclear. Germline V gene sequence: CDR1 SGHNT, CDR2 YENEEA. V was shortened by 1 base and J by 5 bases, with 12 bases between the two germline ends. The CDR3 is made up of 15 amino acids. CDR3 nucleotide sequence: TGTGCCAGCAGCTTAGGGCGTACTGGGGACAATGAGCAGTTCTTC. Translating gives CASSLGRTGDNEQFF. Complete variable domain (other parts from reference TRBV11-3 and TRBJ2-1): EAGVVQSPRYKIIEKKQPVAFWCNPISGHNTLYWYLQNLGQGPELLIRYENEEAVDDSQLPKDRFSAERLKGVDSTLKIQPAELGDSAVYLCASSLGRTGDNEQFFGPGTRLTVL.

The gene calls are TRBV27 and TRBJ2-6; 8 bases line up with TRBD1. Germline V CDR1 and CDR2: MNHEY, SMNVEV (reference sequence). The CDR3 is 17 residues long. With 6 bases clipped from V and 2 bases from J, the junction kept 9 bases outside the gene matches. CDR3 in DNA: TGTGCCAGCAGCCCCGGGACAGGCCCACCTGGGGCCAACGTCCTGACTTTC. Protein: CASSPGTGPPGANVLTF.

This clone appeared once. The chain has TRBV5-1 and TRBJ1-5, with unresolved D. CDR3 length equals 14 residues. Trimming stripped 0 bases from V and 2 bases from J, with 6 bases between. Germline values: CDR1 SGHRS, CDR2 YFSETQ. The CDR3 region is CASSLAGGNQPQHF. In DNA form, the CDR3 reads TGCGCCAGCAGCTTGGCAGGAGGCAATCAGCCCCAGCATTTT.

V is TRBV6-5 and J is TRBJ2-7; D not certain. Germline assignment: CDR1 MNHEY and CDR2 SVGAGI. Trimming removed 7 bases from V and 3 bases from J, with 19 bases in between. The CDR3 sequence is 15 residues long. CDR3 amino acids: CASIFNGQASYEQYF. CDR3 DNA: TGTGCCAGCATTTTCAATGGCCAAGCGAGCTACGAGCAGTACTTC.

This chain joins TRBV18 and TRBJ2-7; no firm D call. Between the trimmed V and J ends, which lost 5 bases and 7 bases, there was a span of 12 bases. Germline CDR1 reads KGHSH; CDR2 reads LQKENI. This CDR3 has 12 amino acids. CDR3 sequence reads: CASSSTYGEQYF. The CDR3 DNA follows: TGTGCCAGCTCATCAACCTACGGTGAGCAGTACTTC.